The 25 T cell receptor beta chains reported below all come from one sample, sequenced in a study of blood T cell repertoires in COVID-19. Clones were sequenced by immunoSEQ multiplex PCR, and TCRdb holds only the in-frame ones, with some missing. The sample holds more than 300,000 clones, about 87% seen once. Material: peripheral blood. All receptors come from a woman in her 30s with COVID-19, enrolled during active disease.

The chain employs TRBV5-8 and TRBJ2-6, with 13 bases fitting TRBD2. Germline values: CDR1 SGHTS, CDR2 YDEGEE. The CDR3 sequence is 19 residues long. V was clipped by 0 bases and J by 4 bases; unmatched bases: 7. Here the CDR3 DNA reads TGTGCCAGCAGCTTGGAGAGACTAGCGGGAGGAACCGGGGCCAACGTCCTGACTTTC. Translating it yields CASSLERLAGGTGANVLTF.

The chain links TRBV4-3 to TRBJ2-2, with 7 nucleotides matching TRBD1. Germline trimming cut 0 bases from V and 5 bases from J; bases unmatched to any gene: 6. This CDR3 is 16 amino acids long. Germline CDR1 LGHNA, CDR2 YSLEER. The CDR3 sequence is CASSQDLPRGTGELFF. Here the CDR3 DNA reads TGCGCCAGCAGCCAAGATCTGCCCAGGGGGACCGGGGAGCTGTTTTTT.

The rearrangement links TRBV15 to TRBJ2-7; D unclear. Germline V gene data show CDR1 as LNHNV and CDR2 as YYDKDF (reference sequence). The CDR3 is made up of 14 amino acids. The V end lost 5 bases, the J end lost 3 bases, and 14 bases lay between the germline ends. The CDR3 DNA sequence: TGTGCCACCAGCCGCGACATGGGTGGCTACGAGCAGTACTTC. Amino acids: CATSRDMGGYEQYF. Filled out from reference TRBV15 and TRBJ2-7, the complete variable domain reads DAMVIQNPRYQVTQFGKPVTLSCSQTLNHNVMYWYQQKSSQAPKLLFHYYDKDFNNEADTPDNFQSRRPNTSFCFLDIRSPGLGDTAMYLCATSRDMGGYEQYFGPGTRLTVT.

DNA for the CDR3: TGTGCCAGCAGCTTAGCTTTCGGGACAGGCCGAAAAAACATTCAGTACTTC. The encoded protein is CASSLAFGTGRKNIQYF. V is TRBV7-2 and J is TRBJ2-4; 8 bases are shared with TRBD1. Trimming took 0 bases from V and 4 from J; bases not matched to a gene: 8. CDR1 is SGHTA, CDR2 FQGNSA, per germline. This CDR3 spans 17 amino acids.

CDR3 amino acids: CASSFGQGSTEQYF. CDR3 DNA sequence: TGTGCCAGCAGTTTTGGCCAGGGCTCGACCGAGCAGTACTTC. The chain links TRBV27 to TRBJ2-7; perhaps TRBD1 as D (5 bases). This CDR3 region has 14 residues. CDR1 is MNHEY and CDR2 is SMNVEV in the germline V gene (reference sequence). Trimming took 3 bases from V and 6 from J, leaving 15 bases between them.

V gene TRBV2 combines with J gene TRBJ2-2; TRBD1 matches 10 bases. V lost 6 bases to trimming and J lost 0 bases; unmatched junction nucleotides: 1. Germline CDR1 and CDR2: SNHLY and FYNNEI. The CDR3 extends over 15 amino acids. CDR3 bases: TGTGCCAGCAGGGGGACAGGGGCGAACACCGGGGAGCTGTTTTTT. Encoded protein: CASRGTGANTGELFF.

This chain uses TRBV27 with TRBJ1-1, with D unclear. The CDR3 loop spans 14 amino acids. Per the germline V gene, CDR1 is MNHEY and CDR2 is SMNVEV (reference sequence). V was shortened by 5 bases and J by 3 bases, with 13 bases between the two germline ends. In DNA, the CDR3 is TGTGCCAGCAGTCCCTCCCGACTGCACACTGAAGCTTTCTTT. Translation gives CASSPSRLHTEAFF.

The rearrangement joins TRBV27 to TRBJ2-7; D unresolved. Germline V CDR1 and CDR2: MNHEY, SMNVEV (reference sequence). The CDR3 is 13 amino acids. The V and J ends lost 0 bases and 2 bases respectively, with 5 bases between them. The chain's CDR3 is CASSLSPPYEQYF. CDR3 nucleotides: TGTGCCAGCAGTTTATCCCCTCCCTACGAGCAGTACTTC.

V gene TRBV5-5 combines with J gene TRBJ1-1, with D possibly TRBD1 on 5 matching bases. Looked up from germline, CDR1 is SGHKS and CDR2 is YYEKEE (reference sequence). The V end lost 4 bases, the J end lost 4 bases, and 17 bases lay between the germline ends. This CDR3 is built from 15 residues. The CDR3 loop is CASSPRQYRATEAFF. The DNA for the CDR3 is TGTGCCAGCAGCCCCCGACAGTACCGGGCCACTGAAGCTTTCTTT.

This sequence joins TRBV6-2 or TRBV6-3 and TRBJ2-2, with D tentatively TRBD1 (6 bases). The ends were cut back, 0 bases at V and 6 bases at J, with 11 bases in the middle. The CDR3 contains 15 residues. The germline V gene has CDR1 MNHEY and CDR2 SVGEGT. The chain's CDR3 is CASSYSGTPAGELFF. The DNA of the CDR3 is TGTGCCAGCAGTTACTCGGGGACACCCGCCGGGGAGCTGTTTTTT.

The chain links TRBV25-1 to TRBJ2-5; 8 bases are a match to TRBD2. This CDR3 region has 16 residues. Germline lookup yields CDR1 MGHDK and CDR2 SYGVNS. Trimming took 2 bases from V and 3 from J; bases not matched to a gene: 8. CDR3 loop: CASSERTAGAEETQYF. The CDR3 nucleotides are TGTGCCAGCAGTGAACGTACAGCGGGAGCGGAAGAGACCCAGTACTTC.

This clone was counted a single time. The genes are TRBV27 and TRBJ1-1; 7 bases map to TRBD1. The CDR3 is 15 amino acids. CDR1 and CDR2 from the germline V gene are MNHEY and SMNVEV (reference sequence). V was pared by 2 bases and J by 5 bases, with 8 bases of the junction left unmatched. The CDR3 loop reads CASSLRRTGGTEAFF. In DNA form, the CDR3 reads TGTGCCAGCAGTTTACGTAGGACAGGCGGGACTGAAGCTTTCTTT.

The genes are TRBV28 and TRBJ1-1; no definite D call. The CDR3 loop spans 13 amino acids. Germline lookup yields CDR1 MDHEN and CDR2 SYDVKM. With 2 bases removed from V and 7 bases from J, the gap between germline ends came to 11 bases. The DNA of the CDR3 is TGTGCCAGCAGTTTACTTCGCGGAGGTGAAGCTTTCTTT. Amino acid sequence: CASSLLRGGEAFF.

This clone was seen once. V is TRBV6-4 and J is TRBJ2-7, with 12 bases lining up with TRBD2. Per the germline V gene, CDR1 is MRHNA and CDR2 is SNTAGT. This CDR3 contains 14 residues. V gave up 4 bases and J gave up 2 bases; unmatched junction bases: 0. The CDR3 reads CASSASGRAYEQYF. Written as DNA, the CDR3 is TGTGCCAGCAGTGCTAGCGGGAGGGCCTACGAGCAGTACTTC.

V and J are TRBV10-3 and TRBJ1-2; 7 bases agree with TRBD1. The CDR3 runs 15 residues. The V and J ends lost 2 bases and 3 bases, in that order; junction bases with no gene match: 6. Germline CDR1 reads ENHRY; CDR2 reads SYGVKD. The CDR3 protein is CAISEPRQGDYGYTF. For the CDR3, the DNA is TGTGCCATCAGTGAGCCACGACAGGGAGACTATGGCTACACCTTC.

CDR3 sequence: CASSLVGTSGDTQYF. DNA for the CDR3: TGTGCCAGCAGCTTAGTGGGGACTAGCGGAGATACGCAGTATTTT. The chain recombines TRBV11-2 with TRBJ2-3, with 11 positions matching TRBD2. Germline V CDR1 and CDR2: SGHAT, FQNNGV. V was clipped by 1 base and J by 5 bases; unmatched bases: 2. The CDR3 contains 15 residues.

This chain links TRBV27 with TRBJ1-2; TRBD1 is a possible D gene (5 bases). This CDR3 is 13 amino acids long. The V gene lost 6 bases and the J gene lost 4 bases, with 12 bases spanning the gap. From germline, CDR1 is MNHEY and CDR2 SMNVEV (reference sequence). For the CDR3, the DNA is TGTGCCAGCAGGGGGGGGGTATTCTATGGCTACACCTTC. Translation: CASRGGVFYGYTF.

This chain joins TRBV7-8 and TRBJ2-7; no clear D. Trimming removed 4 bases at V and 4 bases at J, with 5 bases between. The germline V gene has CDR1 SGHVS and CDR2 FQNEAQ. CDR3 length: 11 residues. The CDR3 DNA follows: TGTGCCAGCAGCTCCTTATACGAGCAGTACTTC. This sequence encodes CASSSLYEQYF. Using reference TRBV7-8 and TRBJ2-7 for the parts outside the CDR3, the full variable domain is GAGVSQSPRYKVAKRGQDVALRCDPISGHVSLFWYQQALGQGPEFLTYFQNEAQLDKSGLPSDRFFAERPEGSVSTLKIQRTQQEDSAVYLCASSSLYEQYFGPGTRLTVT.

This chain uses TRBV28 with TRBJ1-5; TRBD1 agrees at 9 bases. Germline CDR1 MDHEN, CDR2 SYDVKM. The CDR3 has 15 amino acids. V lost 10 bases to trimming and J lost 7 bases; unmatched junction nucleotides: 14. The CDR3 sequence: CATLPAGQGGQPQHF. For the CDR3, the DNA is TGTGCCACCTTGCCGGCGGGACAGGGTGGCCAGCCCCAGCATTTT.

This clone has just a few counts. The V call is TRBV7-9, the J call TRBJ2-7, with a possible D match to TRBD2 (5 bases). Germline-derived CDR1 and CDR2 are SEHNR and FQNEAQ (reference sequence). Trimming shortened V by 2 bases and J by 0 bases, and 14 bases separated the two germline ends. This CDR3 contains 16 residues. The CDR3: CASSLFGGPSSYEQYF. In DNA form, the CDR3 reads TGTGCCAGCAGCTTATTCGGCGGGCCGAGCTCCTACGAGCAGTACTTC.

This clone was observed a handful of times. V and J are TRBV5-1 and TRBJ2-7, with D perhaps matching TRBD2 (6 bases). Germline V gene lookup returns CDR1 SGHRS and CDR2 YFSETQ. The CDR3 spans 16 residues. The ends were cut back, 0 bases at V and 0 bases at J, with 13 bases in the middle. CDR3 sequence: CASSLVGGIASYEQYF. CDR3 DNA sequence: TGCGCCAGCAGCTTGGTTGGCGGGATTGCCTCCTACGAGCAGTACTTC.

This clone was seen once. The chain is built from TRBV28 and TRBJ2-7; tentatively, D is TRBD2 (6 bases). This CDR3 has 14 amino acids. CDR1 is MDHEN, CDR2 SYDVKM, per germline. V was clipped by 0 bases and J by 5 bases, with 11 bases between them. Here the CDR3 reads CASSLWGGIHEQYF. The CDR3 region has the DNA TGTGCCAGCAGTTTATGGGGGGGTATCCACGAGCAGTACTTC.

The V call is TRBV9, the J call TRBJ1-6, with D uncertain. Germline CDR1 SGDLS, CDR2 YYNGEE. V lost 0 bases, J lost 10 bases, and 14 bases lay in between. The CDR3 extends over 15 amino acids. CDR3 in DNA: TGTGCCAGCAGCGTAGTAGGCACCTTCGGGTCACCCCTCCACTTT. It specifies CASSVVGTFGSPLHF.

This clone was seen more than once but under ten times. The chain carries TRBV11-3 and TRBJ1-1, with 8 bases that match TRBD1. V gave up 5 bases and J gave up 5 bases; unmatched junction bases: 4. CDR1 and CDR2 from the germline V gene are SGHNT and YENEEA. The CDR3 runs to 13 residues. The CDR3 DNA reads as TGTGCCAGCAGCCCGGACAGGGAGACTGAAGCTTTCTTT. Protein sequence: CASSPDRETEAFF.

The chain combines TRBV7-2 with TRBJ2-1; D not certain. Deletions cut 7 bases from V and 2 bases from J, with 12 bases between. From germline, CDR1 is SGHTA and CDR2 FQGNSA. This CDR3 spans 14 amino acids. The CDR3 protein is CASTLSTTYNEQFF. The DNA of the CDR3 is TGTGCCAGCACCCTTAGTACTACCTACAATGAGCAGTTCTTC.